What follows describes a single T cell receptor (beta chain). No cognate antigen has been identified for it. One base away there is no much larger clone; base qualities are not given. This sample stems from a study of shared clonotypes between healthy human individuals (dated by TCRdb to between 2020 and 2021). About the investigation overall: The cohort included a few men and two women between 18 and 49 years of age. Per donor, three plates each were used for CD4 naive and CD4 memory, two for CD8 naive, and one for CD8 memory. To estimate repertoire size and how much clonotypes are shared between individuals, the study performed deep sequencing of blood TCR repertoires from five healthy adults. Libraries were prepared and TCR repertoires were sequenced by different laboratories using diverse techniques, in order to increase sequencing depth and limit assay-specific biases. Between about 0.8 and 9.5 billion PBMCs per donor were obtained by leukapheresis.

Including cysteine and phenylalanine, the CDR3 has 15 amino acids. The sequence is cut down to CDR3 DNA, 45 bases in frame from base 1. The germline V gene yields SGHAT for CDR1 and FQNNGV for CDR2. The V end loses 7 bases and the J end loses 0 bases, and a stretch of 10 bases separates them. Using the deep immunoSEQ assay, multiplex PCR amplified TCR CDR3 regions from genomic DNA. Extracted genomic DNA from each cell subset was spread evenly across all wells of several immunoSEQ 96-well plates, with each plate serving as a replicate. For sorted subsets, each replicate PCR was loaded with around 220 ng genomic DNA, equivalent to 25,000 to 35,000 T cell genomes. Purified libraries were measured with a Qubit 3.0 fluorometer, size-checked on a Bioanalyzer 2100, and measured again with the KAPA Library Quantification kit. A separate single-read 150-cycle Illumina NextSeq 550 flow cell was used to sequence each immunoSEQ 96-well plate. The original methods were these. Because only junctional sequences without quality scores were contained in the immunoSEQ output, filtering matching that applied to full-length reads could not be performed. To assign V/J genes and CDR3, sequences were annotated using PyIR, a Python wrapper for IgBLAST v1.9, with IMGT germline references. Any read was removed if the V/J assignment was weak (E-value above 1e-6), the CDR3 was missing, or the read contained stop codons, out-of-frame junctions, or ambiguous translated residues. A V3J clonotype was defined by an identical inferred V gene, J gene, and CDR3 amino acid sequence. To compute the percentage overlap between repertoires, the number of shared unique clonotypes was divided by the size of the smaller repertoire. Richness of each repertoire was evaluated using RTK rarefaction, the Chao1 estimator, and Recon v2.1 estimates of unobserved clonotypes. OLGA was used to compute generation probabilities for all TCRbeta clonotypes that the gDNA method yielded from a handful of donors. TCRdb mirrors the immuneACCESS table, restricted to in-frame sequences. Some clones are absent from its copies; in checked studies, under half trace to an unresolved V gene, and the reason for the others is unknown. V and J calls and clone size are copied from that table; D and trimming were computed from the DNA. The sample data list about 870,000 clones, and 80% to 95% of these were observed just once. 24% of the sample rests with the top ten.

CD8 naive samples were CD45RO-negative cells positively selected for CCR7, giving a CD45RA+CCR7+ population that excluded TemRA cells. The donors were healthy, HIV-negative adults with no recently reported acute infections or vaccinations. Only Caucasian adults living in Nashville, Tennessee, USA were represented among the donors. Blood was collected by leukapheresis, and PBMCs were isolated by Ficoll-Histopaque density gradient centrifugation and then cryopreserved in liquid nitrogen vapor phase. Analytical flow cytometry was used to check the purity and quantity of every magnetically sorted T cell population. Genomic DNA was isolated from each sorted fraction and quantified by UV absorbance on a Nanodrop 2000c. Study-level results and caveats: Sharing across a few donors was observed for around 5% of naive CD4, under 4% of naive CD8, about 2.5% of memory CD4, and roughly 0.4% of memory CD8 clonotypes. Naive subsets generally had larger estimated clonotype richness than memory subsets did. Incomplete sequencing was indicated by rarefaction of sorted-subset datasets, despite the large sequencing depth. Clonotypes shared by all four sorted-subset donors showed higher generation probabilities than non-shared clonotypes. Pairwise subsampling indicated that sequencing depth was expected to affect the degree of clonotype sharing among donors. Sampling was restricted to blood, and TCR repertoires in tissues likely differ from the TCR repertoires found in blood. The genetic and exposure-history diversity represented was limited by the small number of donors.

The sequence is built from TRBV11-2 and TRBJ1-6; the D gene is possibly TRBD1, with 5 bases matching. The sample taken for sequencing was naive CD8+ T cells sorted from blood. The sample's cell subset or site label is to be understood as: CD45RA+CCR7+. The TCR was taken from a man aged 30-40 years in good health. The DNA reads as follows: TGTGCCAGCATAGGGGAGAACTCCTATAATTCACCCCTCCACTTT. Translated, it reads CASIGENSYNSPLHF.